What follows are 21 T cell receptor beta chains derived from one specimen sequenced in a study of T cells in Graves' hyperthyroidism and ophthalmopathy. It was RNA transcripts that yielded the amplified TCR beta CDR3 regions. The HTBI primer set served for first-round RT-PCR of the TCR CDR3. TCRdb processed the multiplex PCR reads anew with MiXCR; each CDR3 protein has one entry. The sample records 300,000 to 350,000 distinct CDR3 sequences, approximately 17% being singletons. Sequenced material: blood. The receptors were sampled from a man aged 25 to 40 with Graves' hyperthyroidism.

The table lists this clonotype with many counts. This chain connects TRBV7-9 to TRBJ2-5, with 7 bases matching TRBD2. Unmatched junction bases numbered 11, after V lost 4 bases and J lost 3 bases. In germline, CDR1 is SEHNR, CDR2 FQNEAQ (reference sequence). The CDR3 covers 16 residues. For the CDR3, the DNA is TGTGCCAGCAGCTCTAGCGGCGGCGTCGCCAAAGAGACCCAGTACTTC. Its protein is CASSSSGGVAKETQYF.

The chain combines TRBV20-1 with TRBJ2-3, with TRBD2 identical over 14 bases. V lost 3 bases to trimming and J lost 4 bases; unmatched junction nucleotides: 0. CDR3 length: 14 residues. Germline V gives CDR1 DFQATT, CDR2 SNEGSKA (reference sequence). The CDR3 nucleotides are TGCAGTGCTAGGACTAGCGGGGGGGCAGATACGCAGTATTTT. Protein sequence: CSARTSGGADTQYF.

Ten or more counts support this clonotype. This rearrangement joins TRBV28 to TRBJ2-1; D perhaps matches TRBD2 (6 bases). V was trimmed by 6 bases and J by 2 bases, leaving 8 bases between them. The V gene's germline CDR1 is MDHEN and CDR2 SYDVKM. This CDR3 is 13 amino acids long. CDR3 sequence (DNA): TGTGCCAGCAGCCGCGGGACCTACAATGAGCAGTTCTTC. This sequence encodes CASSRGTYNEQFF. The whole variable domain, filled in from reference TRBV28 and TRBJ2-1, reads DVKVTQSSRYLVKRTGEKVFLECVQDMDHENMFWYRQDPGLGLRLIYFSYDVKMKEKGDIPEGYSVSREKKERFSLILESASTNQTSMYLCASSRGTYNEQFFGPGTRLTVL.

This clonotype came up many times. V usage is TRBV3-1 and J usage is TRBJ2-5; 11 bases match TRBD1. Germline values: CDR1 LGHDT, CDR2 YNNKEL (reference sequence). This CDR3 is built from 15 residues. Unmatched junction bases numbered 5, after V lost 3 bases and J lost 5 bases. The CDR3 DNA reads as TGTGCCAGCAGCCAGCTGGACAGGGGGCAGGAGACCCAGTACTTC. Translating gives CASSQLDRGQETQYF.

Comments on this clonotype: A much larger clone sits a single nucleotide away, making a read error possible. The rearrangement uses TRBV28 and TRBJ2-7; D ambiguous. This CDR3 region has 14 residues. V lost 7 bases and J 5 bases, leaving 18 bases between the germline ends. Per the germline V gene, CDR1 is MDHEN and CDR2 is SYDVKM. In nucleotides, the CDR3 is TGTGCCAGCACCATCGACATGGGCCAGAACGAGCAGTACTTC. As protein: CASTIDMGQNEQYF.

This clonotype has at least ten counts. In DNA form, the CDR3 reads TGTGCCAGCAGCCCCAGGGGGCCCGGGGAGCTGTTTTTT. This translates into CASSPRGPGELFF. V is TRBV11-3 and J is TRBJ2-2; TRBD1 aligns across 8 bases. Germline assignment: CDR1 SGHNT and CDR2 YENEEA. This CDR3 has 13 amino acids. Trimming at V came to 5 bases and at J to 6 bases, leaving 2 bases not matched to a gene.

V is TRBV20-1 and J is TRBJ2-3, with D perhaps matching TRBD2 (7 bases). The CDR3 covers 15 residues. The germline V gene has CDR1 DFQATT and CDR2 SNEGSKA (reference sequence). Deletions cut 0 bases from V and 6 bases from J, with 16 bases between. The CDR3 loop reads CSARDFGGRPDTQYF. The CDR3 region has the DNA TGCAGTGCTAGAGATTTCGGGGGGCGGCCGGATACGCAGTATTTT.

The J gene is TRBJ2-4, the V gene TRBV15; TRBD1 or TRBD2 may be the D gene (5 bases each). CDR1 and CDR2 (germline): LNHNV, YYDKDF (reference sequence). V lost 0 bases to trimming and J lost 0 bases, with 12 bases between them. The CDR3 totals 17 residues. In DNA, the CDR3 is TGTGCCACCAGCAGAGATGAGGGGCCAGGAGCCAAAAACATTCAGTACTTC. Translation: CATSRDEGPGAKNIQYF.

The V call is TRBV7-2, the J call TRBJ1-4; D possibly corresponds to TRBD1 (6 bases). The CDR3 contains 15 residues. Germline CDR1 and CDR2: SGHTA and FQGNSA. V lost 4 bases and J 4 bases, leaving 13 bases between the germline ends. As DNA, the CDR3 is TGTGCCAGCAGCTCCAGACAGGCCTTTAATGAAAAACTGTTTTTT. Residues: CASSSRQAFNEKLFF. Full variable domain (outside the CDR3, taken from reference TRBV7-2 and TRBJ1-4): GAGVSQSPSNKVTEKGKDVELRCDPISGHTALYWYRQSLGQGLEFLIYFQGNSAPDKSGLPSDRFSAERTGGSVSTLTIQRTQQEDSAVYLCASSSRQAFNEKLFFGSGTQLSVL.

The CDR3 nucleotides read TGTGCCAGCAGAATAACACAGGGGCGCCTGGAGACCCAGTACTTC. Encoded protein: CASRITQGRLETQYF. The rearrangement uses TRBV12-3 or TRBV12-4 and TRBJ2-5, with TRBD1 matching 7 bases. J lost 5 bases, V lost 6 bases, and 12 bases had no gene match. The CDR3 length is 15 residues.

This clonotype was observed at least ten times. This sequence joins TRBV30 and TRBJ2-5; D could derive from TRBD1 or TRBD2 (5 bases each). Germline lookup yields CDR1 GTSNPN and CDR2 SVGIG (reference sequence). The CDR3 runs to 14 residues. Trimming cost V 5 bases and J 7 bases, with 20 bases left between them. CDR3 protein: CAWGNWDQKGTQYF. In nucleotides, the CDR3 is TGTGCCTGGGGAAACTGGGACCAAAAGGGGACCCAGTACTTC.

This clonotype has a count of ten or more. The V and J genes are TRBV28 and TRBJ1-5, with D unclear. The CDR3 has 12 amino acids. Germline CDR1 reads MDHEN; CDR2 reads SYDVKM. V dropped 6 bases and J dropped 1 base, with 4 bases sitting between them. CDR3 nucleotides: TGTGCCAGCAGGGAGAGCAATCAGCCCCAGCATTTT. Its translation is CASRESNQPQHF.

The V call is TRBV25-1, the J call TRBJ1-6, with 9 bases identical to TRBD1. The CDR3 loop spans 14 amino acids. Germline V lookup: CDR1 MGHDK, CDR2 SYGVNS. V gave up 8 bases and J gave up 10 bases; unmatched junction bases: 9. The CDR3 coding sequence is TGTGCCAGCCGCACTGGGACAGGGTGGTCACCCCTCCACTTT. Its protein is CASRTGTGWSPLHF. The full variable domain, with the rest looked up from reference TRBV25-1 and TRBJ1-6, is EADIYQTPRYLVIGTGKKITLECSQTMGHDKMYWYQQDPGMELHLIHYSYGVNSTEKGDLSSESTVSRIRTEHFPLTLESARPSHTSQYLCASRTGTGWSPLHFGNGTRLTVT.

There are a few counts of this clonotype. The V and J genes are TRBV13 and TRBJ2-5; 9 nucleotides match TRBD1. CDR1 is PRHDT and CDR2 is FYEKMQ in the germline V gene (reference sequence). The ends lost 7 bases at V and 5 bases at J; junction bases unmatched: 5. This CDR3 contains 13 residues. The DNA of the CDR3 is TGTGCCAGCACAGACAGGGGGGCGGAGACCCAGTACTTC. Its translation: CASTDRGAETQYF.

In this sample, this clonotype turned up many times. CDR3 sequence: CASSLAGSRDNEQFF. In nucleotides, the CDR3 is TGCGCCAGCAGCTTGGCCGGGAGTCGCGACAATGAGCAGTTCTTC. The rearrangement links TRBV5-1 to TRBJ2-1, with D possibly being TRBD2 (6 bases). Looked up from germline, CDR1 is SGHRS and CDR2 is YFSETQ. With 0 bases removed from V and 5 bases from J, the gap between germline ends came to 12 bases. The CDR3 loop spans 15 amino acids. The full variable domain, in which reference TRBV5-1 and TRBJ2-1 provide the parts outside the CDR3, is KAGVTQTPRYLIKTRGQQVTLSCSPISGHRSVSWYQQTPGQGLQFLFEYFSETQRNKGNFPGRFSGRQFSNSRSEMNVSTLELGDSALYLCASSLAGSRDNEQFFGPGTRLTVL.

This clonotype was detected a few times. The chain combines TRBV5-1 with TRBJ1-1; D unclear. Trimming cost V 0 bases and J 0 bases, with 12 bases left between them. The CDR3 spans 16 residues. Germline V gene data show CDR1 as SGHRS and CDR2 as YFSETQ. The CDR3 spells CASSLGVTALNTEAFF. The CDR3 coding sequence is TGCGCCAGCAGCTTGGGAGTAACCGCATTGAACACTGAAGCTTTCTTT.

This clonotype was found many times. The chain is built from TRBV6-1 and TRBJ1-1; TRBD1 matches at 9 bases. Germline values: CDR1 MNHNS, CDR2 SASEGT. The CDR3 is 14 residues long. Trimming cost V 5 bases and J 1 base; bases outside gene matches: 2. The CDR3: CASSSGQGNTEAFF. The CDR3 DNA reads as TGTGCCAGCAGTTCGGGACAGGGGAACACTGAAGCTTTCTTT.

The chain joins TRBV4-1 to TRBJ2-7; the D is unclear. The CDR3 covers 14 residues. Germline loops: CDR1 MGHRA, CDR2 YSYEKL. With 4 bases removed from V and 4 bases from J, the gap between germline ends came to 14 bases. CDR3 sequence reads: CASSLTHPGYEQYF. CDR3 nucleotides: TGCGCCAGCAGCCTGACTCACCCAGGATACGAGCAGTACTTC.

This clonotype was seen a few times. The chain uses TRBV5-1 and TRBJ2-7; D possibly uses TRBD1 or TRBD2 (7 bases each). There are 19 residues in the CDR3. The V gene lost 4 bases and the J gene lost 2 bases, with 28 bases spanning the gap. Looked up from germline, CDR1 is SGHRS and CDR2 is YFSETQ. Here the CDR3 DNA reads TGCGCCAGCAGCACAATACAGGGGAAGGGCGGGAGTCCCCCCTACGAGCAGTACTTC. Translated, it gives CASSTIQGKGGSPPYEQYF.

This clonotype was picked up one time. CDR3 DNA: TGTGCCTGGAGTGTAGATAGGAACGAGCAGTACTTC. Translating it yields CAWSVDRNEQYF. This chain joins TRBV30 and TRBJ2-7, with no clear D. The length of the CDR3 is 12 residues. The V end lost 0 bases, the J end lost 5 bases, and 8 bases lay between the germline ends. CDR1 is GTSNPN and CDR2 is SVGIG in the germline V gene (reference sequence).

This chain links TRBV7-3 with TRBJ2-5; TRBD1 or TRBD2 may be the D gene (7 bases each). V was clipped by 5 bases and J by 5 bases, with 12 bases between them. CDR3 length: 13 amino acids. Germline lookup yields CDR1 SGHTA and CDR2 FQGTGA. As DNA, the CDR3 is TGTGCCAGCAGCCCCAGGGGGGGGGAGACCCAGTACTTC. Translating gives CASSPRGGETQYF.